This is a list of T cell receptor beta chains from one sample in a study of blood T cell repertoires in COVID-19. Using immunoSEQ multiplex PCR, the repertoire was profiled, and TCRdb retains in-frame clones only, with some absent. The sample has about 24,000 clones, about 70% seen once. The sequencing sample was made of peripheral blood. These receptors were obtained from a man in his fifties or sixties with COVID-19, enrolled during active disease. The CDR3 runs from the conserved cysteine through the conserved F or W. D genes are given only for firm matches.

cdr3_length d_call v_call cdr3_aa
15 TRBD2 TRBV30 CAWSPLAGVTDTQYF
14 TRBD2 TRBV7-9 CASSGTTFTDTQYF
13 NA TRBV12-3/TRBV12-4 CASSSLRVGEAFF
15 TRBD2 TRBV4-2 CASSLASGGAGEQYF
15 NA TRBV5-4 CASSLKAAVTYEQYF
14 NA TRBV5-6 CASSPGSIRVGYTF
17 TRBD2 TRBV14 CASSQDVRGRAPETQYF
14 TRBD2 TRBV19 CASRRTSGTDTQYF
14 NA TRBV3-1/TRBV3-2 CASSHLPSGPEAFF
12 TRBD1 TRBV12-5 CASGQRNTEAFF
15 NA TRBV14 CASSQDQGWYNEQFF
15 NA TRBV6-5 CASSYRGGRNQPQHF
16 NA TRBV7-3 CASSLYGQGNNSPLHF
13 TRBD1 TRBV3-1/TRBV3-2 CASSPTGDQPQHF
17 NA TRBV7-7 CASSPFGGFSSGNTIYF
15 NA TRBV3-1/TRBV3-2 CASSQDGSGNNEQFF
12 NA TRBV24-1 CATSGSRDEQYF
13 TRBD1 TRBV4-1 CASSLDRVYEQYF
13 TRBD1 TRBV7-2 CASSIQGASEAFF
14 NA TRBV19 CASSIGGAGEKLFF
16 NA TRBV5-5 CASSFFRPANTGELFF
14 TRBD2 TRBV5-6 CASSRTSSVYEQYF
13 NA TRBV6-2/TRBV6-3 CASSTGTNEKLFF
14 NA TRBV5-6 CASSLRGYIRELFF
15 TRBD2 TRBV19 CASHPGLAGAETQYF
14 NA TRBV6-6 CASNRLRGRNEQFF
16 NA TRBV21-1 CASSKVCRQSGDTIYF
15 NA TRBV29-1 CSVESRGNRNYGYTF
15 TRBD1 TRBV5-1 CASSSPRTGQNEQFF
16 TRBD2 TRBV11-2 CASSLPGLAGLNEQFF
13 NA TRBV9 CASSAVESGELFF
15 TRBD1 TRBV30 CAWSMNLHRGDGYTF
15 TRBD1 TRBV9 CASSPTTGTNYGYTF
14 TRBD2 TRBV15 CATSRGGSSYEQYF
15 TRBD1 TRBV5-1 CASSLRGDGSQPQHF
13 NA TRBV6-5 CASSTTGPRGYTF
16 NA TRBV24-1 CATSDSSGYLAGELFF
16 TRBD2 TRBV5-6 CASSHGTSGSTDTQYF
16 TRBD2 TRBV5-1 CASRHHSGGSLNEQFF
14 TRBD1 TRBV19 CASRRDRGSDTQYF
14 TRBD2 TRBV11-1 CASSRLAGTYEQYF
17 TRBD1 TRBV30 CAWRSPLGQGTNQPQHF
14 NA TRBV19 CASNWGGPSYEQYF
13 NA TRBV27 CASALEGTNGYTF
14 NA TRBV2 CASRVAVVNTEAFF
15 TRBD2 TRBV27 CASSHGGGRTGELFF